Following are 19 T cell receptor beta chains from one sample sequenced in a study of shared clonotypes between healthy human individuals. Sequenced by immunoSEQ multiplex PCR; TCRdb stores in-frame clones only, minus some. The sample has about 2.4 million clones; 93% are singletons. Material: naive CD4+ T cells from PBMCs. Sample subset: CD45RA+ positively selected. The receptors shown here come from a man between 18 and 35 years old in good health. Some clones in this sample may be carry-over from other donors' samples.

The chain recombines TRBV5-1 with TRBJ2-5; D perhaps matches TRBD1 (5 bases). The germline gives CDR1 SGHRS, CDR2 YFSETQ. V lost 4 bases and J 1 base, leaving 8 bases between the germline ends. CDR3 length equals 13 residues. The CDR3 region has the DNA TGCGCCAGCAGCCAGGGCGTCCAAGAGACCCAGTACTTC. Translating it yields CASSQGVQETQYF.

This sequence joins TRBV9 and TRBJ2-7, with D perhaps being TRBD1 or TRBD2 (5 bases each). The germline V gene encodes CDR1 SGDLS and CDR2 YYNGEE. V was pared by 3 bases and J by 7 bases, with 23 bases between. There are 16 residues in the CDR3. CDR3 coding DNA: TGTGCCAGCAGCGGAAAGCCCGGGACCAGCATACGGGAGCAGTACTTC. Encoded protein: CASSGKPGTSIREQYF.

This clone was seen just once. The chain carries TRBV5-1 and TRBJ2-4; D is undetermined. CDR3 length: 14 amino acids. In germline, CDR1 is SGHRS, CDR2 YFSETQ. The V gene lost 0 bases and the J gene lost 4 bases, with 8 bases spanning the gap. CDR3 protein: CASSLESDKNIQYF. The CDR3 bases are TGCGCCAGCAGCTTGGAATCCGATAAAAACATTCAGTACTTC.

The chain recombines TRBV29-1 with TRBJ2-1, with 7 positions matching TRBD2. Unmatched junction bases numbered 15, after V lost 3 bases and J lost 7 bases. Per germline, CDR1 SQVTM and CDR2 ANQGSEA. This CDR3 has 16 residues. CDR3 amino acids: CSVDRWQAGSSNEQFF. The DNA for the CDR3 is TGCAGCGTTGATAGGTGGCAAGCGGGAAGTTCGAATGAGCAGTTCTTC.

The gene calls are TRBV7-2 and TRBJ2-5; either TRBD1 or TRBD2 may fit D (6 bases each). The V end lost 5 bases, the J end lost 1 base, and 17 bases lay between the germline ends. Germline CDR1 is SGHTA and CDR2 is FQGNSA. This CDR3 is built from 16 residues. CDR3 coding DNA: TGTGCCAGCAGCCGCCTGGCGGGACATGCCCAAGAGACCCAGTACTTC. Its protein is CASSRLAGHAQETQYF.

V usage is TRBV7-7 and J usage is TRBJ1-5; D is ambiguous. CDR3 length: 13 residues. Germline CDR1 reads SSHAT; CDR2 reads FNYEAQ (reference sequence). V was clipped by 1 base and J by 4 bases, with 5 bases between them. The CDR3: CASSLGVNQPQHF. The DNA of the CDR3 is TGTGCCAGCAGCTTAGGCGTTAATCAGCCCCAGCATTTT. Full variable domain (missing parts from reference TRBV7-7 and TRBJ1-5): GAGVSQSPRYKVTKRGQDVTLRCDPISSHATLYWYQQALGQGPEFLTYFNYEAQPDKSGLPSDRFSAERPEGSISTLTIQRTEQRDSAMYRCASSLGVNQPQHFGDGTRLSIL.

This CDR3 reads CASTLFRGTEAFF. For the CDR3, the DNA is TGTGCCAGCACACTCTTTAGGGGAACTGAAGCTTTCTTT. The V call is TRBV7-8, the J call TRBJ1-1; D is possibly TRBD1 (5 bases). The CDR3 extends over 13 amino acids. Trimming pared 7 bases from V and 5 bases from J, leaving 14 bases between. Germline CDR1 and CDR2: SGHVS and FQNEAQ.

The gene calls are TRBV9 and TRBJ2-7; D is unclear. The CDR3 contains 14 residues. V gave up 3 bases and J gave up 0 bases, with 10 bases separating them. Germline V lookup: CDR1 SGDLS, CDR2 YYNGEE. The CDR3 is CASSAQDLSYEQYF. The CDR3 DNA reads as TGTGCCAGCAGCGCCCAAGACCTCTCCTACGAGCAGTACTTC. Using reference TRBV9 and TRBJ2-7 for the parts outside the CDR3, the full variable domain is DSGVTQTPKHLITATGQRVTLRCSPRSGDLSVYWYQQSLDQGLQFLIQYYNGEERAKGNILERFSAQQFPDLHSELNLSSLELGDSALYFCASSAQDLSYEQYFGPGTRLTVT.

V gene TRBV6-1 combines with J gene TRBJ2-1; 8 bases align to TRBD1. J lost 6 bases, V lost 6 bases, and 7 bases had no gene match. The germline CDR1 and CDR2 sequences are MNHNS and SASEGT. This CDR3 is built from 14 residues. Here the CDR3 reads CASSVEQGGNEQFF. CDR3 coding DNA: TGTGCCAGCAGCGTCGAACAGGGGGGCAATGAGCAGTTCTTC.

V is TRBV7-3 and J is TRBJ2-1; D is undetermined. Germline V lookup: CDR1 SGHTA, CDR2 FQGTGA. V was clipped by 5 bases and J by 3 bases, with 14 bases between them. The CDR3 contains 15 residues. The CDR3 coding sequence is TGTGCCAGCAGCCGAGACGCAGTTATCTACAATGAGCAGTTCTTC. The encoded protein is CASSRDAVIYNEQFF.

V is TRBV6-5 and J is TRBJ1-1; D call uncertain. The length of the CDR3 is 14 residues. Germline V CDR1 and CDR2: MNHEY, SVGAGI. Trimming pared 0 bases from V and 4 bases from J, leaving 9 bases between. The CDR3 here is CASSYSRSGTEAFF. The DNA for the CDR3 is TGTGCCAGCAGTTACTCGAGGTCTGGCACTGAAGCTTTCTTT.

The V gene is TRBV18, the J gene TRBJ1-2; no clear D gene. CDR3 size: 13 residues. From germline, CDR1 is KGHSH and CDR2 LQKENI. Trimming cost V 3 bases and J 6 bases, with 11 bases left between them. The CDR3 loop is CASSPLEADGYTF. The CDR3 DNA reads as TGTGCCAGCTCACCCTTAGAAGCGGATGGCTACACCTTC.

This chain joins TRBV5-1 and TRBJ1-2; tentative D call: TRBD1 (5 bases). The length of the CDR3 is 14 residues. The germline CDR1 and CDR2 sequences are SGHRS and YFSETQ. Trimming left V 2 bases short and J 4 bases short, with 12 bases between. The DNA of the CDR3 is TGCGCCAGCAGCTTTTCAGGGTCGGCCTATGGCTACACCTTC. This sequence encodes CASSFSGSAYGYTF.

The gene calls are TRBV6-5 and TRBJ1-3; weak D call: TRBD1 (5 bases). The CDR3 loop spans 15 amino acids. V shed 8 bases and J shed 1 base, with 15 bases lying between them. Germline CDR1 MNHEY, CDR2 SVGAGI. CDR3 loop: CASSRSGGSGNTIYF. DNA of the CDR3: TGTGCCAGCTCTAGATCCGGGGGGTCTGGAAACACCATATATTTT.

This rearrangement joins TRBV7-2 to TRBJ1-1; D gene uncertain. The CDR3 contains 12 residues. Germline loops: CDR1 SGHTA, CDR2 FQGNSA. V dropped 5 bases and J dropped 7 bases, with 11 bases sitting between them. The DNA of the CDR3 is TGTGCCAGCAGCACCCGACCCAATGAAGCTTTCTTT. This translates into CASSTRPNEAFF.

The chain links TRBV28 to TRBJ1-4; TRBD1 might be the D (6 bases). Germline CDR1 is MDHEN and CDR2 is SYDVKM. CDR3 size: 15 residues. V was cut by 3 bases and J by 3 bases, with 11 bases left in between. For the CDR3, the DNA is TGTGCCAGCAGTTTGAGGGGGGTCTCTAATGAAAAACTGTTTTTT. It is translated as CASSLRGVSNEKLFF.

A word on this clone: This sample includes further DNA sequences coding for the same CDR3. This chain links TRBV20-1 with TRBJ2-7; D is ambiguous. CDR1 is DFQATT, CDR2 SNEGSKA, per germline (reference sequence). CDR3 length: 11 amino acids. The V end lost 1 base, the J end lost 6 bases, and 7 bases lay between the germline ends. CDR3 sequence: CSARGEGEQYF. Written as DNA, the CDR3 is TGCAGTGCTAGAGGGGAAGGCGAGCAGTACTTC.

This clone was counted once. The rearrangement links TRBV6-4 to TRBJ1-2; TRBD1 matches 9 bases. The CDR3 contains 16 residues. Looked up from germline, CDR1 is MRHNA and CDR2 is SNTAGT. Trimming at V came to 3 bases and at J to 7 bases, leaving 12 bases not matched to a gene. The CDR3 DNA reads as TGTGCCAGCAGTGATGCGCCAAACAGGGGGCGAGTTGGCTACACCTTC. Translated, it gives CASSDAPNRGRVGYTF.

This clone was observed once. This sequence joins TRBV28 and TRBJ1-2; D is ambiguous. Trimming stripped 1 base from V and 3 bases from J, with 12 bases between. The CDR3 extends over 15 amino acids. Per germline, CDR1 MDHEN and CDR2 SYDVKM. In DNA, the CDR3 is TGTGCCAGCAGTTTATTGGCGGGCTCTGACTATGGCTACACCTTC. The encoded protein is CASSLLAGSDYGYTF.